Shown below are 18 T cell receptor beta chains from a single sample sequenced in a study of shared clonotypes between healthy human individuals. Method: immunoSEQ multiplex PCR; TCRdb's copy keeps in-frame clones and lacks some. The table lists around 2.3 million clones, about 94% of them singletons, with 0.1% to 0.15% in the top ten. Sequencing was carried out using naive CD4+ T cells sorted from blood. As for subset: CD45RA+ positively selected. These receptors were taken from a man aged 18 to 35 in good health.

This CDR3 reads CAWTASGHEQYF. The CDR3 DNA reads TGTGCCTGGACAGCCTCGGGCCACGAGCAGTACTTC. The rearrangement links TRBV30 to TRBJ2-7; D unresolved. V lost 4 bases to trimming and J lost 5 bases, with 12 bases between them. The CDR3 length is 12 residues. CDR1 and CDR2 (germline): GTSNPN, SVGIG (reference sequence).

This chain joins TRBV7-2 and TRBJ1-5; D gene ambiguous. The CDR3 has 15 amino acids. V was trimmed by 5 bases and J by 1 base, leaving 12 bases between them. In germline, CDR1 is SGHTA, CDR2 FQGNSA. In nucleotides, the CDR3 is TGTGCCAGCAGCCAAATACCCTTCAGCAATCAGCCCCAGCATTTT. Translation: CASSQIPFSNQPQHF.

The V call is TRBV30, the J call TRBJ1-4; D unresolved. CDR3 length: 14 residues. The V gene's germline CDR1 is GTSNPN and CDR2 SVGIG (reference sequence). The ends were cut back, 0 bases at V and 7 bases at J, with 12 bases in the middle. The CDR3 spells CAWSVNAGTEKLFF. In DNA form, the CDR3 reads TGTGCCTGGAGTGTAAATGCAGGCACTGAAAAACTGTTTTTT.

As concerns this clone: Relative to the germline gene, one junction end is altered; a read error may explain this. This rearrangement joins TRBV7-7 to TRBJ2-2, with a possible D match to TRBD1 (6 bases). Germline CDR1 and CDR2: SSHAT and FNYEAQ (reference sequence). This CDR3 contains 16 residues. The CDR3 DNA reads TGTGCTAGCAGCACATACAGGGCTACGAACACCGGGGAGCTGTTTTTT. Residues: CASSTYRATNTGELFF.

This chain joins TRBV10-2 and TRBJ2-2; no firm D call. The CDR3 totals 11 residues. The germline V gene encodes CDR1 WSHSY and CDR2 SAAADI. The V end was cut by 4 bases, the J end by 6 bases, with 3 bases between. CDR3 in amino acids: CASSAAGELFF. CDR3 DNA sequence: TGCGCCAGCAGTGCGGCCGGGGAGCTGTTTTTT.

The V call is TRBV6-5, the J call TRBJ1-4; D gene unclear. The length of the CDR3 is 16 residues. Germline values: CDR1 MNHEY, CDR2 SVGAGI. V lost 0 bases and J lost 0, with 8 bases in between. In DNA, the CDR3 is TGTGCCAGCAGTTACTCCCCGACAACAACTAATGAAAAACTGTTTTTT. It is translated as CASSYSPTTTNEKLFF.

About this clone itself: The sample carries other DNA sequences with the same CDR3. The chain employs TRBV10-3 and TRBJ1-2, with 7 bases aligning to TRBD1. Germline-derived CDR1 and CDR2 are ENHRY and SYGVKD. J was trimmed by 3 bases and V by 6 bases; bases with no gene match: 4. CDR3 length: 13 amino acids. CDR3 region: CAISGTGDYGYTF. CDR3 in DNA: TGTGCCATCAGCGGAACAGGGGACTATGGCTACACCTTC.

This chain joins TRBV6-5 and TRBJ1-4, with D tentatively TRBD1 (5 bases). The CDR3 extends over 15 amino acids. Between the trimmed V and J ends, which lost 6 bases and 0 bases, there was a span of 11 bases. Germline V lookup: CDR1 MNHEY, CDR2 SVGAGI. CDR3 coding DNA: TGTGCCAGCAGCCCCGGGACGGCAACTAATGAAAAACTGTTTTTT. It encodes CASSPGTATNEKLFF.

The chain carries TRBV27 and TRBJ2-5, with D possibly being TRBD1 (6 bases). Trimming left V 4 bases short and J 7 bases short, with 13 bases between. The V gene's germline CDR1 is MNHEY and CDR2 SMNVEV (reference sequence). The CDR3 has 13 amino acids. In DNA form, the CDR3 reads TGTGCCAGCAGTTCCACAGGGTTAGGGACCCAGTACTTC. Translation: CASSSTGLGTQYF.

A remark on this clone: Additional DNA sequences in this sample encode the identical CDR3. The V gene is TRBV19, the J gene TRBJ1-2; the D is unclear. The V end was cut by 6 bases, the J end by 1 base, with 6 bases between. The CDR3 is made up of 12 amino acids. Germline V gene data show CDR1 as LNHDA and CDR2 as SQIVND (reference sequence). The CDR3: CASSPGNYGYTF. The CDR3 DNA sequence: TGTGCCAGTAGCCCCGGTAACTATGGCTACACCTTC. The full variable domain, its missing parts supplied by reference TRBV19 and TRBJ1-2, is DGGITQSPKYLFRKEGQNVTLSCEQNLNHDAMYWYRQDPGQGLRLIYYSQIVNDFQKGDIAEGYSVSREKKESFPLTVTSAQKNPTAFYLCASSPGNYGYTFGSGTRLTVV.

The genes are TRBV18 and TRBJ1-5; D unclear. The V and J ends lost 9 bases and 3 bases respectively, with 12 bases between them. This CDR3 spans 13 amino acids. Germline V gene lookup returns CDR1 KGHSH and CDR2 LQKENI. The CDR3 loop reads CARFRASNQPQHF. CDR3 coding DNA: TGTGCCAGATTCCGGGCCTCCAATCAGCCCCAGCATTTT.

The chain employs TRBV7-8 and TRBJ1-4, with TRBD1 matching over 7 bases. This CDR3 has 18 residues. From germline, CDR1 is SGHVS and CDR2 FQNEAQ. With V trimmed by 3 bases and J by 1 base, 11 bases remained unmatched. The CDR3 DNA sequence: TGTGCCAGCAGCTTTTTGGGGCAGGGGGTGTTAACTAATGAAAAACTGTTTTTT. Its translation is CASSFLGQGVLTNEKLFF.

This chain connects TRBV5-4 to TRBJ2-1, with TRBD2 identical over 7 bases. CDR1 SGHNT and CDR2 YYREEE come from the germline V gene (reference sequence). After removal of 0 bases from V and 8 bases from J, the junction contained 5 bases not matched to a gene. CDR3 size: 14 residues. CDR3 protein: CASSLGLAFDEQFF. The CDR3 bases are TGTGCCAGCAGCTTGGGACTAGCATTCGATGAGCAGTTCTTC.

The rearrangement uses TRBV6-5 and TRBJ1-2; maybe TRBD1 (6 bases). Trimming left V 6 bases short and J 8 bases short, with 10 bases between. Germline V gives CDR1 MNHEY, CDR2 SVGAGI. This CDR3 is built from 11 residues. The CDR3 protein is CASRRGDGYTF. CDR3 bases: TGTGCCAGCAGAAGGGGGGACGGCTACACCTTC.

V and J are TRBV5-1 and TRBJ2-4; TRBD1 matches 7 bases. Germline values: CDR1 SGHRS, CDR2 YFSETQ. The V gene end was trimmed by 2 bases and the J gene end by 8 bases; junction bases not matched to a gene: 4. This CDR3 has 13 amino acids. The chain's CDR3 is CASSFGDRDIQYF. DNA of the CDR3: TGCGCCAGCAGCTTTGGGGACAGAGACATTCAGTACTTC.

Note on this clone: Within the sample, other DNA sequences also encode this same CDR3. The V call is TRBV5-6, the J call TRBJ2-5; possible D gene TRBD1, 6 bases. The germline V gene encodes CDR1 SGHDT and CDR2 YYEEEE. Trimming took 0 bases from V and 4 from J, leaving 7 bases between them. The CDR3 consists of 13 residues. CDR3 DNA: TGTGCCAGCAGCTTGGTAGGGGGAGAGACCCAGTACTTC. It codes for CASSLVGGETQYF.

The chain is built from TRBV9 and TRBJ1-1; D not resolved. Germline-derived CDR1 and CDR2 are SGDLS and YYNGEE. The CDR3 is 15 amino acids. The ends were cut back, 0 bases at V and 0 bases at J, with 9 bases in the middle. CDR3 bases: TGTGCCAGCAGCGTAGCCCCGTTCATGAACACTGAAGCTTTCTTT. Protein product: CASSVAPFMNTEAFF.

As concerns this clone: The same CDR3 arises from other DNA sequences in this sample as well. This chain connects TRBV29-1 to TRBJ1-1; D gene unclear. The germline CDR1 and CDR2 sequences are SQVTM and ANQGSEA. Between the trimmed V and J ends, which lost 4 bases and 4 bases, there was a span of 7 bases. CDR3 length: 11 amino acids. The CDR3 DNA reads TGCAGCGTTGTGGGGATCACTGAAGCTTTCTTT. Translating it yields CSVVGITEAFF.